Sequencing of this TCR beta chain was carried out in a study of T cell responses to AZD1222 COVID-19 vaccine. Study-wide points: Across spike, vaccine-associated CD4 TCRs were found, dominant at 160-218 and 743-854. When two AZD1222 doses had been given, Spike-specific TCR breadth and depth rose. Unmutated variant regions reportedly attract nearly half of all spike-specific TCRs. Among the donors, most were white British and more were female, and clonal diversity was possibly underestimated.

TCRdb's copy holds only in-frame clones and misses some; the assay was immunoSEQ multiplex PCR. This table has roughly 200,000 clones, roughly 88% appearing once. Germline V gene data show CDR1 as SGHTA and CDR2 as FQGTGA. The CDR3 sequence is 13 residues long. The V and J ends lost 4 bases and 7 bases, in that order; junction bases with no gene match: 2. Comment on this clone: Antigen unknown.

The source material was peripheral blood, sampled on day 0 of AZD1222 vaccination. This TCR derives from an adult in good health. This chain connects TRBV7-3 to TRBJ2-2, with 8 bases identical to TRBD1. CDR3 coding DNA: TGTGCCAGCAGCTCCGGACAGGGCGGGGAGCTGTTTTTT. Translating gives CASSSGQGGELFF.